The present T cell receptor (beta chain) was sequenced within a study of T-cell memory formation after mild COVID-19 (dated by TCRdb to 2020 to 2023). Background for the entire study: TCR sequence clusters from the two donors were largely donor specific. In a couple of donors, T-cell clones that expanded and contracted after mild COVID-19 were tracked by sequencing TCRalpha and TCRbeta repertoires over time. The cohort was made up of two young adult volunteers, one female and one male, who were previously healthy. What the authors observed across the whole study: Balanced CD4/CD8 phenotypes were observed for clones contracting from day 15 to 85, whereas a bias towards CD4+ was observed for a second wave of clones expanding from day 15 to 37. The detection of some responding clones in pre-infection memory suggests that pre-existing cross-reactive memory T cells joined the SARS-CoV-2 response. Contracting CD4+ clones turned up mainly in the CM and EM memory subsets, whereas EMRA was where CD8+ clones were enriched. The study included only a couple of mild cases, and larger cohorts that include severe cases with pre-infection samples were judged to be necessary. The second-wave clones that peaked on day 37 were not confirmed to be SARS-CoV-2 specific.

PBMCs were isolated by Ficoll-Paque density gradient centrifugation. Only a few counts were recorded for this clonotype. Its antigen specificity is not known. Base quality data are lacking; no much larger clone is found one base away. V loses 2 bases, J loses 6 bases, and the germline ends lie 16 bases apart. CDR3 length: 16 amino acids, cysteine to phenylalanine. Only the CDR3 DNA stays, 48 bases, in frame from base 1. Looking up the germline V gene yields CDR1 KGHDR and CDR2 SFDVKD. The data were produced on an Illumina NovaSeq 6000. cDNA libraries for TCRalpha and TCRbeta were prepared by 5'RACE using constant-segment primers, with sample barcodes and unique molecular identifiers added. RNA was extracted from every sample with Trizol reagent. Library amplification was performed in two PCR steps, and a second sample barcode and Illumina TruSeq adapters were introduced in the second step. Libraries were sequenced on an Illumina NovaSeq with 2 x 150 bp paired-end reads. For the original study's pipeline: Demultiplexing of reads and collapsing into UMI-guided consensus sequences were performed with migec v1.2.7. Using mixcr v2.1.11, UMI consensuses were aligned to TRA and TRB V and J templates and then assembled into clonotypes. A clonotype was counted as expanded or contracted only when both edgeR and NoisET called the clonotype significant, with the noise models trained on biological replicates. For edgeR calls, the cutoffs were a false discovery rate-adjusted p below 0.01 and a log2 fold-change threshold of 1. As an exploratory analysis of dynamics, max-normalized trajectories of the 1000 most abundant clonotypes were examined with PCA combined with hierarchical clustering. Each responding clone was given a CD4 or CD8 phenotype based on the CD4+ and CD8+ repertoires, which had been sequenced separately. TCRdb's own reprocessing of the public reads used fastp at Q25 and MiXCR and kept productive beta chains. When rows share a CDR3 protein, they turn into one entry using the most common DNA and genes. The V and J calls come from TCRdb's annotation, not from the publication. Within this sample are roughly 450,000 distinct CDR3 sequences, with 15% to 20% of them counted one time only. The ten largest clones add up to about 12% of the sample.

Specimen: PBMCs or a T cell subset sorted from them (not recorded which). The chain is encoded by TRBV24-1 joined to TRBJ2-1; no D gene is confidently identified. The clonotype originates from an adult woman who had mild COVID-19 (a few samples of this study predate the infection). The sample titles of this study are shuffled in the database, so cell type and time point are left out; the donor was told from shared clones. The DNA sequence reads TGTGCCACCAGTGATTCGGGCCTTACTGGCCGCAATGAGCAGTTCTTC. Translated, this gives CATSDSGLTGRNEQFF.